This T cell receptor beta chain was documented in a study of identical twins. V was cut by 1 base and J by 3 bases, with 11 bases left in between. The length of the CDR3 is 14 residues. From germline, CDR1 is SQVTM and CDR2 ANQGSEA. Template switching added a universal primer site, and cDNA bore unique molecular identifiers. TCRdb fed the 5' RACE reads into MiXCR, producing one record per CDR3 protein. The sample carries roughly 570,000 distinct CDR3 sequences, over 8.5% recorded once. This clonotype was found many times. These data were also filed under a second study, of yellow fever vaccine responses in identical twins.

This clonotype was sampled from a woman under 30 in good health. The specimen was PBMCs. The chain has TRBV29-1 and TRBJ2-3, with D unclear. CDR3 coding DNA: TGCAGCGTTGAAGCCCACGCTGGGACAGATACGCAGTATTTT. Protein product: CSVEAHAGTDTQYF.